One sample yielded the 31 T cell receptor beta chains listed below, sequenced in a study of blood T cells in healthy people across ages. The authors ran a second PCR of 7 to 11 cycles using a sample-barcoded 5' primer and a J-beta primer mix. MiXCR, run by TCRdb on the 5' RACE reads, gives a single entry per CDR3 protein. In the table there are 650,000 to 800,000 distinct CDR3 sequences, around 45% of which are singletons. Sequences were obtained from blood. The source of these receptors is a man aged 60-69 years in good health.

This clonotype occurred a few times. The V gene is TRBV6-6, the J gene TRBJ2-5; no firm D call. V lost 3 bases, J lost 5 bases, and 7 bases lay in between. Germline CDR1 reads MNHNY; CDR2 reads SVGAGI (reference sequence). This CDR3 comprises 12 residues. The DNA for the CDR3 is TGTGCCAGCAGTTATGATAGGGAGACCCAGTACTTC. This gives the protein CASSYDRETQYF.

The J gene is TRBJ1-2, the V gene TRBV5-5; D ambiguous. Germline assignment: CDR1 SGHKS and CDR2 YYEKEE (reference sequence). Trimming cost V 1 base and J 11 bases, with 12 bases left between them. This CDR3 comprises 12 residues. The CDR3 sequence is CASSLFGVGYTF. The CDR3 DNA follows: TGTGCCAGCAGCTTGTTTGGGGTTGGGTACACCTTC.

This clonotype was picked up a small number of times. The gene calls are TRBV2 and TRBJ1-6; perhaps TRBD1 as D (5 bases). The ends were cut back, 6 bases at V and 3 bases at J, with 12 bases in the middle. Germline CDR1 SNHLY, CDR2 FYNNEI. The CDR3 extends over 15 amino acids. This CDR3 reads CASSDRQNYNSPLHF. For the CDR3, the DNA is TGTGCCAGCAGCGACCGACAGAACTATAATTCACCCCTCCACTTT.

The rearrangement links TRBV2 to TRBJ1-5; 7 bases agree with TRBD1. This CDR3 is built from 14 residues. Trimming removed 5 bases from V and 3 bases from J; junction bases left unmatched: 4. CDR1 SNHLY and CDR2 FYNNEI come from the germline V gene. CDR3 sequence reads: CASSNRGANQPQHF. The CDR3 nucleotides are TGTGCCAGCAGTAACAGGGGCGCCAATCAGCCCCAGCATTTT. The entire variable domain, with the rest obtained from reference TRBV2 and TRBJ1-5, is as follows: EPEVTQTPSHQVTQMGQEVILRCVPISNHLYFYWYRQILGQKVEFLVSFYNNEISEKSEIFDDQFSVERPDGSNFTLKIRSTKLEDSAMYFCASSNRGANQPQHFGDGTRLSIL.

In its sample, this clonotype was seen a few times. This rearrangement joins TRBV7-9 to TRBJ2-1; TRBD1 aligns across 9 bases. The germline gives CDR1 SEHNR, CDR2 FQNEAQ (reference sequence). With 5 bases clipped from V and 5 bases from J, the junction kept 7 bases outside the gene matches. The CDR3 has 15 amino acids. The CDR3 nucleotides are TGTGCCAGCAGCCCCCCCGGGACAGGGAACAATGAGCAGTTCTTC. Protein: CASSPPGTGNNEQFF.

The CDR3 DNA is TGTGCCAGCAGCTTAGCGGGACAGGGCTCCTACGAGCAGTTCTTC. Protein: CASSLAGQGSYEQFF. The chain has TRBV7-2 and TRBJ2-1; TRBD1 agrees at 9 bases. Germline CDR1 is SGHTA and CDR2 is FQGNSA. Trimming took 0 bases from V and 10 from J; bases not matched to a gene: 7. The CDR3 is made up of 15 amino acids.

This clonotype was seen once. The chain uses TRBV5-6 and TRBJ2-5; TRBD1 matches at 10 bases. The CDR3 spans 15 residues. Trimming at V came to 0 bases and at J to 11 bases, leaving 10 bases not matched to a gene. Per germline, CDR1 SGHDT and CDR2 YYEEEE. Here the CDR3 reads CASSLEDRGRDEQYF. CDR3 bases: TGTGCCAGCAGCTTGGAGGACAGGGGGAGGGATGAGCAGTACTTC.

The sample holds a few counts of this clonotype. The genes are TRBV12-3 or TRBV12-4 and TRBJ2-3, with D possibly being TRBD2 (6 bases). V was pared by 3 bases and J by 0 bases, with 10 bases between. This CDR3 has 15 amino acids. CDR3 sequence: CASSFGGVSTDTQYF. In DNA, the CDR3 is TGTGCCAGCAGTTTTGGCGGGGTGAGCACAGATACGCAGTATTTT.

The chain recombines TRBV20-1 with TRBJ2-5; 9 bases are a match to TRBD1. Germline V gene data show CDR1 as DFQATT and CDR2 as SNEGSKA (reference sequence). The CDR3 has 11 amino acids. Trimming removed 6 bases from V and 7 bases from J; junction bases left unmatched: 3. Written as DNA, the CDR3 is TGCAGTGCAGACAGGGGGGGGACCCAGTACTTC. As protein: CSADRGGTQYF.

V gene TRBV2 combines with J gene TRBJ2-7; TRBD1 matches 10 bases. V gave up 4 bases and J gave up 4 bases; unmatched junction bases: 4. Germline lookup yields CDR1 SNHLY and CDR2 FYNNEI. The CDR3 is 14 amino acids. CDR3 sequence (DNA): TGTGCCAGCAGTGGGGACAGGGGCGTGTACGAGCAGTACTTC. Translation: CASSGDRGVYEQYF.

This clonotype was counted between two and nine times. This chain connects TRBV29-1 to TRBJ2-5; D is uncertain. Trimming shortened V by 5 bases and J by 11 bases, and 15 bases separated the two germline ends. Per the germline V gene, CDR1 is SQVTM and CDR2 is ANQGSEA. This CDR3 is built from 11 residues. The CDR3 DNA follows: TGCAGCGTTCCCCTTAAAAATGAGCAGTACTTC. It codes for CSVPLKNEQYF.

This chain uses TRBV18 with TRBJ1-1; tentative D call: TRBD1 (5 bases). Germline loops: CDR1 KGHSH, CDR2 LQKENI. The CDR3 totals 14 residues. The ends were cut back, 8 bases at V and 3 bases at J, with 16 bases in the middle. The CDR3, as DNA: TGTGCCAGCGCTGCTCGGGGGGGGGACACTGAAGCTTTCTTT. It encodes CASAARGGDTEAFF.

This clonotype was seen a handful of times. The CDR3, as DNA: TGTGCCACCAGTGATTCGAAGTTCCAAGAGACCCAGTACTTC. Translating gives CATSDSKFQETQYF. J is TRBJ2-5 and V is TRBV24-1; D is uncertain. The CDR3 is 14 residues long. Germline lookup yields CDR1 KGHDR and CDR2 SFDVKD. The V gene lost 2 bases and the J gene lost 1 base, with 7 bases spanning the gap.

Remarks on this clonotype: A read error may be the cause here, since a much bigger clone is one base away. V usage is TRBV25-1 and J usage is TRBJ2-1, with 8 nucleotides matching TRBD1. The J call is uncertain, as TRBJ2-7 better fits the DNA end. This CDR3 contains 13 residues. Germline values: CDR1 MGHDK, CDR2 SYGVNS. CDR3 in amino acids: CASSAAGGDEQYF. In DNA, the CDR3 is TGTGCCAGCAGTGCGGCAGGGGGCGACGAGCAGTACTTC.

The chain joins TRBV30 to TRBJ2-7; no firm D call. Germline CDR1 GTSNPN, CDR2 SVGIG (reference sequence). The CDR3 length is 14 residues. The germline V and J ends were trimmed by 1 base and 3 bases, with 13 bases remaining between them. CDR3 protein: CAWSEGLPGYEQYF. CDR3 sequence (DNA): TGTGCCTGGAGTGAGGGCCTACCTGGCTACGAGCAGTACTTC.

CDR3 protein: CASSSVTENSPLHF. The CDR3 bases are TGCGCCAGCAGCTCAGTGACTGAGAATTCACCCCTCCACTTT. The V and J genes are TRBV5-1 and TRBJ1-6; D remains unclear. The V and J ends lost 3 bases and 7 bases respectively, with 11 bases between them. This CDR3 contains 14 residues. Germline CDR1 and CDR2: SGHRS and YFSETQ. The full variable domain, in which reference TRBV5-1 and TRBJ1-6 provide the parts outside the CDR3, is KAGVTQTPRYLIKTRGQQVTLSCSPISGHRSVSWYQQTPGQGLQFLFEYFSETQRNKGNFPGRFSGRQFSNSRSEMNVSTLELGDSALYLCASSSVTENSPLHFGNGTRLTVT.

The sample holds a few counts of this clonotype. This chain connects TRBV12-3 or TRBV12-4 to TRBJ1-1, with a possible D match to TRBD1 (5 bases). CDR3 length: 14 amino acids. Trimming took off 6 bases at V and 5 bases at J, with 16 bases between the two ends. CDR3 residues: CASSQQGRTTEAFF. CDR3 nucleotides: TGTGCCAGCAGCCAGCAGGGACGGACGACTGAAGCTTTCTTT.

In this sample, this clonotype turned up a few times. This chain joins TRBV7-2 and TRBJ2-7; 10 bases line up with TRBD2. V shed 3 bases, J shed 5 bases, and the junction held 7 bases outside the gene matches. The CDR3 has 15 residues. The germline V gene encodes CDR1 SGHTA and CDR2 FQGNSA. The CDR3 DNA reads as TGTGCCAGCAGCTTCACTAGCGGGGCGCCCAACGAGCAGTACTTC. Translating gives CASSFTSGAPNEQYF.

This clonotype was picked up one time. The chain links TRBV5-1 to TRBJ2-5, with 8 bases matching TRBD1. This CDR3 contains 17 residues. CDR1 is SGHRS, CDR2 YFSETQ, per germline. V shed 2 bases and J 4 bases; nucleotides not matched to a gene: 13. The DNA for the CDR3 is TGCGCCAGCAGCTTCAGGAAAGGGGCAGGGGGCTTAGAGACCCAGTACTTC. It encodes CASSFRKGAGGLETQYF.

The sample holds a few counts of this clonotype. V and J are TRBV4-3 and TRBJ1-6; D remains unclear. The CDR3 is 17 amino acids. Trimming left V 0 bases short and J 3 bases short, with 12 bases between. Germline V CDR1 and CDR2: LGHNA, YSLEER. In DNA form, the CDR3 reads TGCGCCAGCAGCCAAGACCCTATTCGAGACTATAATTCACCCCTCCACTTT. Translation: CASSQDPIRDYNSPLHF.

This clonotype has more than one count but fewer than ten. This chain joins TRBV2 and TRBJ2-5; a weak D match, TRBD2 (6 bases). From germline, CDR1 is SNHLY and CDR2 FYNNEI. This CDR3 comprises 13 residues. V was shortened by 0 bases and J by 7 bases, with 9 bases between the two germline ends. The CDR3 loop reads CASSEARGLTQYF. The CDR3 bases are TGTGCCAGCAGTGAAGCCCGGGGGTTGACCCAGTACTTC.

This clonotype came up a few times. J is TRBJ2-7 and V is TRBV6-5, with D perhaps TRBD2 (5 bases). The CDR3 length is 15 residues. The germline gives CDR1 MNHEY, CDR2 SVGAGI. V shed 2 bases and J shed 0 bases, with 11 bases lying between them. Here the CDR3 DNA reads TGTGCCAGCAGTTACGCAGGACTCAGCTCCTACGAGCAGTACTTC. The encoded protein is CASSYAGLSSYEQYF.

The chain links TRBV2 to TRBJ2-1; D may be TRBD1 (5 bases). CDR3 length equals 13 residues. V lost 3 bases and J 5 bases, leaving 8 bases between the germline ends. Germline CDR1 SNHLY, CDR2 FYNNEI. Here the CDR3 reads CASSEGLDNEQFF. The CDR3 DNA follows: TGTGCCAGCAGTGAGGGGCTGGACAATGAGCAGTTCTTC.

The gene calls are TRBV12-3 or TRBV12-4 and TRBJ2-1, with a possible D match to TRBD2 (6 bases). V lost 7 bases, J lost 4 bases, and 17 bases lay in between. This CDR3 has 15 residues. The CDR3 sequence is CASTHRRGEYNEQFF. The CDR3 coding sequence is TGTGCCAGCACCCACCGGCGGGGAGAGTACAATGAGCAGTTCTTC.

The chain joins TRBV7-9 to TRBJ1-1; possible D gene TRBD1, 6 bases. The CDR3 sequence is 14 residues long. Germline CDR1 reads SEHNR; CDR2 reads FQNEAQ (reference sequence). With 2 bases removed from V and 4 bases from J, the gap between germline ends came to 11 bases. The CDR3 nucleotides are TGTGCCAGCAGCTTAACAGGGTTCGGCACTGAAGCTTTCTTT. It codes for CASSLTGFGTEAFF.

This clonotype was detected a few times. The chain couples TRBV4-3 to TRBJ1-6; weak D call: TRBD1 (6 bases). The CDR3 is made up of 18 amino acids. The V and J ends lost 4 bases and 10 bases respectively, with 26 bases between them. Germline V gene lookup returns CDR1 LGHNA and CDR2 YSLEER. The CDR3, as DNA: TGCGCCAGCAGCCGCGTGCTTCGAGCGACAGGTGGGGAATCACCCCTCCACTTT. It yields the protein CASSRVLRATGGESPLHF.

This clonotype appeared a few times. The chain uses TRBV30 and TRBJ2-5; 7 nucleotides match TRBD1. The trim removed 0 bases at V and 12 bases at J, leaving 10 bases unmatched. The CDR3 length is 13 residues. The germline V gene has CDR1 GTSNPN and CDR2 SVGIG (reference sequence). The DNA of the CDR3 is TGTGCCTGGAGTGTAACCCGAGACAGGGACGAGTACTTC. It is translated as CAWSVTRDRDEYF.

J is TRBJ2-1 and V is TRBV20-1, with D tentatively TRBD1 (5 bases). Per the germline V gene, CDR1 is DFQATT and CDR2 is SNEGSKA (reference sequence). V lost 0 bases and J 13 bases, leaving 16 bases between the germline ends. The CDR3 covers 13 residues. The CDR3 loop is CSARDRVWGGQFF. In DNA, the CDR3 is TGCAGTGCTAGAGACAGGGTTTGGGGTGGACAGTTCTTC.

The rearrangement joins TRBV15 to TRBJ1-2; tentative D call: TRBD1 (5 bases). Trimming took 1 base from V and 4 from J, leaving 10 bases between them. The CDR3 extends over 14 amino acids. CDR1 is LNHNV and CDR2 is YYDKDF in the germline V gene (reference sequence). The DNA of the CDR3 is TGTGCCACCAGCAGAGTTGACAGCCTCTATGGCTACACCTTC. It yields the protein CATSRVDSLYGYTF. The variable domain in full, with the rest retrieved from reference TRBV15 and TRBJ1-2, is DAMVIQNPRYQVTQFGKPVTLSCSQTLNHNVMYWYQQKSSQAPKLLFHYYDKDFNNEADTPDNFQSRRPNTSFCFLDIRSPGLGDTAMYLCATSRVDSLYGYTFGSGTRLTVV.

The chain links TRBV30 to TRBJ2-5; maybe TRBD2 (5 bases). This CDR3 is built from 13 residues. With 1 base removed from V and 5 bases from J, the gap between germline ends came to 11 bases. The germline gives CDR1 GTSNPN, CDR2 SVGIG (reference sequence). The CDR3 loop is CAWSAGLLETQYF. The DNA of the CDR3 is TGTGCCTGGAGTGCAGGACTCTTGGAGACCCAGTACTTC.

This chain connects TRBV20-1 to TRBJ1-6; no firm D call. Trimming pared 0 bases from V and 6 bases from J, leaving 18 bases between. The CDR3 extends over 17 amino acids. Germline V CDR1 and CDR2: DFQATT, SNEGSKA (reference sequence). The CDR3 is CSARDQAALDSNSPLHF. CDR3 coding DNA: TGCAGTGCTAGAGATCAAGCGGCCCTGGATTCTAATTCACCCCTCCACTTT.